The 8 T cell receptor beta chains reported below all come from one sample, sequenced in a study of OX40 agonist ivuxolimab in advanced cancers. Sequenced by immunoSEQ multiplex PCR; TCRdb stores in-frame clones only, minus some. Of tens of thousands of clones in the sample, about 82% were seen once. The sequencing here drew on CD4+ or CD8+ T cells sorted from blood, taken in a trial of the OX40 agonist ivuxolimab. All receptors derive from an adult with an advanced solid tumor such as melanoma, head and neck, liver or kidney cancer.

This clone has only one observation. This rearrangement joins TRBV5-1 to TRBJ1-1; D gene ambiguous. This CDR3 contains 14 residues. V lost 1 base, J lost 0 bases, and 7 bases lay in between. Per germline, CDR1 SGHRS and CDR2 YFSETQ. CDR3 nucleotide sequence: TGCGCCAGCAGCTTGTACGGAGTGAACACTGAAGCTTTCTTT. Amino acid sequence: CASSLYGVNTEAFF.

The V gene is TRBV19, the J gene TRBJ2-2; TRBD2 aligns across 12 bases. This CDR3 comprises 17 residues. Germline values: CDR1 LNHDA, CDR2 SQIVND (reference sequence). Trimming cost V 5 bases and J 7 bases; bases outside gene matches: 11. CDR3 region: CASSPTSGGSLGGELFF. In nucleotides, the CDR3 is TGTGCCAGTAGTCCGACTAGCGGGGGTTCCCTTGGCGGGGAGCTGTTTTTT.

This clone was seen just once. V is TRBV29-1 and J is TRBJ1-2, with D unclear. There are 11 residues in the CDR3. The germline gives CDR1 SQVTM, CDR2 ANQGSEA. V was clipped by 4 bases and J by 7 bases, with 10 bases between them. CDR3 DNA sequence: TGCAGCGTTGGTACTTCACGTGGCTACACCTTC. It encodes CSVGTSRGYTF.

V is TRBV6-6 and J is TRBJ1-5; D gene unclear. Trimming stripped 5 bases from V and 6 bases from J, with 11 bases between. CDR3 length: 13 amino acids. CDR1 and CDR2 from the germline V gene are MNHNY and SVGAGI (reference sequence). The CDR3 nucleotides read TGTGCCAGCAGTCGCCCGGATGGTCAGCCCCAGCATTTT. It encodes CASSRPDGQPQHF.

The genes are TRBV5-1 and TRBJ2-1, with D uncertain. The CDR3 totals 13 residues. Trimming pared 2 bases from V and 3 bases from J, leaving 6 bases between. Germline values: CDR1 SGHRS, CDR2 YFSETQ. CDR3 in amino acids: CASSFIGYNEQFF. For the CDR3, the DNA is TGCGCCAGCAGCTTTATAGGCTACAATGAGCAGTTCTTC.

V usage is TRBV30 and J usage is TRBJ2-5, with D perhaps given as TRBD1 or TRBD2 (5 bases each). Deletions cut 1 base from V and 5 bases from J, with 8 bases between. CDR1 and CDR2 from the germline V gene are GTSNPN and SVGIG (reference sequence). CDR3 length: 12 residues. DNA for the CDR3: TGTGCCTGGAGTGGGGGGTCGGAGACCCAGTACTTC. Translating it yields CAWSGGSETQYF.

The sample holds one count of this clone. The chain has TRBV11-3 and TRBJ2-2; D is ambiguous. Per germline, CDR1 SGHNT and CDR2 YENEEA. The ends were cut back, 3 bases at V and 7 bases at J, with 6 bases in the middle. The CDR3 spans 12 residues. The CDR3 coding sequence is TGTGCCAGCAGCTTTGGGGTCGGGGAGCTGTTTTTT. Its protein is CASSFGVGELFF.

V usage is TRBV5-1 and J usage is TRBJ2-1; D remains unclear. Trimming pared 3 bases from V and 6 bases from J, leaving 10 bases between. From germline, CDR1 is SGHRS and CDR2 YFSETQ. The CDR3 sequence is 13 residues long. This CDR3 is CASSSDGFNEQFF. CDR3 in DNA: TGCGCCAGCAGCTCGGACGGATTCAATGAGCAGTTCTTC. The variable domain in full, completed from reference TRBV5-1 and TRBJ2-1, reads KAGVTQTPRYLIKTRGQQVTLSCSPISGHRSVSWYQQTPGQGLQFLFEYFSETQRNKGNFPGRFSGRQFSNSRSEMNVSTLELGDSALYLCASSSDGFNEQFFGPGTRLTVL.